The entry below describes one T cell receptor (beta chain). Its antigen is currently unknown. This sequence may be a read error, since a much larger clone differs from it by one base. Trimming stripped 7 bases from V and 4 bases from J, with 17 bases between. CDR3 length: 15 residues. CDR1 and CDR2 (germline): SGHAT, FQNNGV. iRepertoire HTBI primers and Arm-PCR of CDR3 regions built TCR beta libraries. TCRdb processed the multiplex PCR reads anew with MiXCR; each CDR3 protein has one entry. The data hold about 470,000 distinct CDR3 sequences, with 20% to 25% observed a single time. The sample originates from a study of regulatory T cells in long-lasting Graves disease. Study-level points and caveats: New patients shared 800 to 1,000 public clonotypes, fewer than the approximately 3,000 shared by persistent patients.

Time point here: persistent/refractory GD, antithyroid drugs over 5 years with positive TRAb. PBMCs provided the RNA from which the TCR library was made. The receptor comes from a female donor with Graves disease. The rearrangement links TRBV11-2 to TRBJ1-3, with D perhaps matching TRBD1 (5 bases). Source: peripheral blood mononuclear cells (PBMCs), taken when the disease was refractory, from a patient treated with antithyroid drugs. Here the CDR3 reads CASNWDGGKGNTIYF. CDR3 bases: TGTGCCAGCAACTGGGACGGCGGGAAGGGAAACACCATATATTTT.